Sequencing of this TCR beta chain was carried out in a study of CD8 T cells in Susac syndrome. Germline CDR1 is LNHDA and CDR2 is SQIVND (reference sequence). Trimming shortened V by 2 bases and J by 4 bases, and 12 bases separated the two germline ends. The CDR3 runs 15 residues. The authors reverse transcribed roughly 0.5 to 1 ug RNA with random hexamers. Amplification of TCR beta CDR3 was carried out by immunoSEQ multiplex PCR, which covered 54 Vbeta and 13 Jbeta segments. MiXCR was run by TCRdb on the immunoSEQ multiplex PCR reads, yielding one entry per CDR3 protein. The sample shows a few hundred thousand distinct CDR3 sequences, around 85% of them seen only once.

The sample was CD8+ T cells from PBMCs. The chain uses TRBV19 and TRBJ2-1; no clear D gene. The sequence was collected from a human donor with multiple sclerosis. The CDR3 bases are TGTGCCAGTAGTATAAGTCGCTCGGCTTACAATGAGCAGTTCTTC. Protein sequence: CASSISRSAYNEQFF.